This T cell receptor (beta chain) was profiled in a study of response to subunit inactivated influenza vaccine. TCRdb re-called the RT-PCR reads through MiXCR, storing one row per CDR3 protein. The repertoire consists of approximately 480,000 distinct CDR3 sequences, with approximately 10% occurring once and the leading ten covering about 12%. This clonotype was found a few times. Germline V gives CDR1 SQVTM, CDR2 ANQGSEA. This CDR3 is built from 13 residues. V was clipped by 7 bases and J by 0 bases, with 10 bases between them. V usage is TRBV29-1 and J usage is TRBJ2-1; tentatively, D is TRBD2 (5 bases). This clonotype was sampled from a man aged 50-60 years who received an inactivated influenza vaccine. The sequences come from PBMCs from blood, collected more than 35 days after vaccination. DNA for the CDR3: TGCAGCGGAGGGCAAAGCTCCTACAATGAGCAGTTCTTC. It translates to CSGGQSSYNEQFF.